The entry below describes one T cell receptor beta chain. This sample includes further DNA sequences coding for the same CDR3. This CDR3 is 12 amino acids long. Germline-derived CDR1 and CDR2 are KGHSH and LQKENI. The V end was cut by 3 bases, the J end by 4 bases, with 5 bases between. This entry belongs to a study of blood T cell repertoires in COVID-19. Study as a whole: Researchers got acute and convalescent COVID-19 samples from the United States, Italy and Spain. PBMCs, B-cell-depleted T cells, or T cells were the source of the cDNA or gDNA that made up the material.

Per the original data handling: Reference gene primer amplification in the assay estimated nucleated cell counts. Profiled with immunoSEQ multiplex PCR; TCRdb holds only in-frame clones, not every one. V and J calls and clone size are those listed in that table; D and trimming were worked out from the DNA. The data hold about 100,000 clones, with almost 80% observed a single time. The sequencing sample was made of peripheral blood. The receptor was isolated from a human donor in a cohort sampled during active COVID-19. V gene TRBV18 combines with J gene TRBJ2-3; D is ambiguous. The CDR3 nucleotides are TGTGCCAGCTCACCGCCGGCAGATACGCAGTATTTT. Translating gives CASSPPADTQYF.